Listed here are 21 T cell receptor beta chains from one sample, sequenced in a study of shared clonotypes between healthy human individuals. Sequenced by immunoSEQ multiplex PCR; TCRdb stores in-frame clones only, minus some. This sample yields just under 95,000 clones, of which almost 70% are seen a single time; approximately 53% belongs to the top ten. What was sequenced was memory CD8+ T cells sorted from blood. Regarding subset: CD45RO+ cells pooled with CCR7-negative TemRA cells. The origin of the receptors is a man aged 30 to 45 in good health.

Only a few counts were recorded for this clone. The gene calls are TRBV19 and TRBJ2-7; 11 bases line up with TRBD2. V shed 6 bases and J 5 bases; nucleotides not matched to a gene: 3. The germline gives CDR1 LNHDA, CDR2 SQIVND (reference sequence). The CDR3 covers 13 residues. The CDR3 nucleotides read TGTGCCAGTAGACTAGCGGGAGCCCACGAGCAGTACTTC. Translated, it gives CASRLAGAHEQYF.

CDR3 amino acids: CASSAAPTYEQYF. The DNA of the CDR3 is TGTGCCAGCAGTGCGGCCCCCACCTACGAGCAGTACTTC. The chain links TRBV13 to TRBJ2-7; no definite D call. Per germline, CDR1 PRHDT and CDR2 FYEKMQ (reference sequence). The V gene lost 6 bases and the J gene lost 2 bases, with 11 bases spanning the gap. The CDR3 has 13 residues.

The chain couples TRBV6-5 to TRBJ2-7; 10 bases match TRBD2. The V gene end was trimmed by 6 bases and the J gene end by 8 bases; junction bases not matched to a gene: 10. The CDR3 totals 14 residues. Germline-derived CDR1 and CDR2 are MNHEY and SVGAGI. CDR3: CASSGTSVNRKQYF. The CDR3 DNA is TGTGCCAGCAGCGGGACTAGCGTAAACCGGAAGCAGTACTTC.

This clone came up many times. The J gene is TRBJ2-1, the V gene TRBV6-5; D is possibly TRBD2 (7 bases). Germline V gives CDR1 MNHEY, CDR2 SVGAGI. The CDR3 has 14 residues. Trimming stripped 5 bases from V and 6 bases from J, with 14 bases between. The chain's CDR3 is CASSTGREPNEQFF. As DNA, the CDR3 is TGTGCCAGCAGTACAGGGCGGGAGCCCAATGAGCAGTTCTTC.

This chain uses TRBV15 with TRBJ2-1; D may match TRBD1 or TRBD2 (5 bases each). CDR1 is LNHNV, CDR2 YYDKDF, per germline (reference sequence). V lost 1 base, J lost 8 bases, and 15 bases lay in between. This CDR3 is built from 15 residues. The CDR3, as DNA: TGTGCCACCAGCAGAGCCCGGGACCAGGCGGATGAGCAGTTCTTC. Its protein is CATSRARDQADEQFF.

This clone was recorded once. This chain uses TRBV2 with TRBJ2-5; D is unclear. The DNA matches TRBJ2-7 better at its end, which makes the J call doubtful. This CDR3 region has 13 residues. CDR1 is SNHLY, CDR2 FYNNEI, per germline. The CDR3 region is CASSLRSSYEQYF. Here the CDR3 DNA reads TGTGCCAGCAGCCTTAGGAGCTCCTACGAGCAGTACTTC.

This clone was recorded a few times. The DNA for the CDR3 is TGCAGTGCTATGGGGGCCAACGTCCTGACTTTC. It encodes CSAMGANVLTF. This rearrangement joins TRBV20-1 to TRBJ2-6; D gene ambiguous. Germline loops: CDR1 DFQATT, CDR2 SNEGSKA (reference sequence). This CDR3 region has 11 residues. Deletions cut 4 bases from V and 4 bases from J, with 2 bases between.

CDR3 coding DNA: TGTGCCAGCAGCTTAGATTGGGACACAGATACGCAGTATTTT. As protein: CASSLDWDTDTQYF. The V call is TRBV7-8, the J call TRBJ2-3; D ambiguous. Germline lookup yields CDR1 SGHVS and CDR2 FQNEAQ. V was shortened by 1 base and J by 2 bases, with 7 bases between the two germline ends. This CDR3 has 14 amino acids. Complete variable domain (other parts from reference TRBV7-8 and TRBJ2-3): GAGVSQSPRYKVAKRGQDVALRCDPISGHVSLFWYQQALGQGPEFLTYFQNEAQLDKSGLPSDRFFAERPEGSVSTLKIQRTQQEDSAVYLCASSLDWDTDTQYFGPGTRLTVL.

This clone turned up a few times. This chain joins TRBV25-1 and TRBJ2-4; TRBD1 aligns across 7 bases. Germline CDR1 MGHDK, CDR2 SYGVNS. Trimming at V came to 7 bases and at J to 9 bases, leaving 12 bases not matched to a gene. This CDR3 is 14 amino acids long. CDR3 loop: CASTKGGESIIQYF. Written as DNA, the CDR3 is TGTGCCAGCACGAAAGGGGGCGAATCAATCATTCAGTACTTC.

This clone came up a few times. CDR3 DNA sequence: TGTGCCACCAGCAGAGATTCCGGGGTTAACTACGAGCAGTACTTC. Amino acid sequence: CATSRDSGVNYEQYF. This sequence joins TRBV15 and TRBJ2-7, with D maybe TRBD2 (5 bases). The CDR3 has 15 amino acids. Trimming stripped 0 bases from V and 3 bases from J, with 12 bases between. Germline loops: CDR1 LNHNV, CDR2 YYDKDF (reference sequence).

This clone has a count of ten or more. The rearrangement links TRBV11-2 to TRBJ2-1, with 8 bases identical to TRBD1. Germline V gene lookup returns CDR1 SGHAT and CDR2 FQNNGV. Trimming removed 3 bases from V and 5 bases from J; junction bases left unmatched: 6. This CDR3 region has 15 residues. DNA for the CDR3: TGTGCCAGCAGCTTGGAGACAGGGGATAACAATGAGCAGTTCTTC. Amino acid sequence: CASSLETGDNNEQFF.

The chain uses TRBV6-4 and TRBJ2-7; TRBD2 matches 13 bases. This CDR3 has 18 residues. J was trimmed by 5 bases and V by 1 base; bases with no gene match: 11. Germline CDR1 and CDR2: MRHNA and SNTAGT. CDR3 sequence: CASSDFPGLAGNYDEQYF. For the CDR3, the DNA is TGTGCCAGCAGTGACTTCCCGGGACTAGCGGGAAATTACGACGAGCAGTACTTC.

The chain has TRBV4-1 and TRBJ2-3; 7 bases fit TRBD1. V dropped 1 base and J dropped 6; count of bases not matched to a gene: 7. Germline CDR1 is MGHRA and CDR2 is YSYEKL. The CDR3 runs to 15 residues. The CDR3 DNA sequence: TGCGCCAGCAGCCAAGGGCCGACAGGGTCGGATACGCAGTATTTT. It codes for CASSQGPTGSDTQYF.

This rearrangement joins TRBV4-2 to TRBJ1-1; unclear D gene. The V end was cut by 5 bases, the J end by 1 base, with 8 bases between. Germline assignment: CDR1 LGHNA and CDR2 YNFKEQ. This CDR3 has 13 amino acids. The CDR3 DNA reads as TGTGCCAGCAGCTTGGCTGCGAACACTGAAGCTTTCTTT. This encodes CASSLAANTEAFF.

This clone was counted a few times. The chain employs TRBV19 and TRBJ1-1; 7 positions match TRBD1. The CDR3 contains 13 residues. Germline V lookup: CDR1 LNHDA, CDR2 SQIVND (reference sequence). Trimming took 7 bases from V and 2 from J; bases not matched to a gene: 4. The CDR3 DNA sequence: TGTGCCAGTACAACAGGGGTCAACACTGAAGCTTTCTTT. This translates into CASTTGVNTEAFF. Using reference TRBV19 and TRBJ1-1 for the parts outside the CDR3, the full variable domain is DGGITQSPKYLFRKEGQNVTLSCEQNLNHDAMYWYRQDPGQGLRLIYYSQIVNDFQKGDIAEGYSVSREKKESFPLTVTSAQKNPTAFYLCASTTGVNTEAFFGQGTRLTVV.

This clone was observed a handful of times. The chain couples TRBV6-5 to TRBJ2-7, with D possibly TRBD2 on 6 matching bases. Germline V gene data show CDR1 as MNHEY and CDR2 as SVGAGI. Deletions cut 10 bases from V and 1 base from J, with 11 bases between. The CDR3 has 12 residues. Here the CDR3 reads CATRDLSYEQYF. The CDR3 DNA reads TGTGCCACTCGGGACTTATCCTACGAGCAGTACTTC.

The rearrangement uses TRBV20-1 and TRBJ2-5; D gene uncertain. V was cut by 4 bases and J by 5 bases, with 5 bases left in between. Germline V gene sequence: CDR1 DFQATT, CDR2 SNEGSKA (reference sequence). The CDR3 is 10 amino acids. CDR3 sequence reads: CSAIRETQYF. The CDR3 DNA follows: TGCAGTGCTATACGGGAGACCCAGTACTTC.

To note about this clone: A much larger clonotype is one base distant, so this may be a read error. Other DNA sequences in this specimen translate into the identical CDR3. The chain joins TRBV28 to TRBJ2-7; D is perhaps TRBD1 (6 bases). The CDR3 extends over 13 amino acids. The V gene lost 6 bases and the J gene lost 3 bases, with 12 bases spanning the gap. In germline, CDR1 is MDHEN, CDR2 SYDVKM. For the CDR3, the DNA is TGTGCCAGCAGGCCGGGACACCACTACGAGCAGTACTTC. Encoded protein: CASRPGHHYEQYF.

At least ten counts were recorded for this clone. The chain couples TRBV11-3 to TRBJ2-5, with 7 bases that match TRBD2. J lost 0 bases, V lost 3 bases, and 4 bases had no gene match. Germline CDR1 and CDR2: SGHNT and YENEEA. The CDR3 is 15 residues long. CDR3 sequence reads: CASSFWGGHQETQYF. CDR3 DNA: TGTGCCAGCAGCTTCTGGGGGGGACACCAAGAGACCCAGTACTTC.

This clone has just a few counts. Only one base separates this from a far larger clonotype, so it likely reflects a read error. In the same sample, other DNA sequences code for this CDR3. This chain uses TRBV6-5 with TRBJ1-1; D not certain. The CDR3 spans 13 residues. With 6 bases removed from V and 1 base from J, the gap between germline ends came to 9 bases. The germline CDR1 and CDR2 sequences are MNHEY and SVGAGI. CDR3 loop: CASSPQRNTEAFF. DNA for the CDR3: TGTGCCAGCAGCCCCCAACGGAACACTGAAGCTTTCTTT.

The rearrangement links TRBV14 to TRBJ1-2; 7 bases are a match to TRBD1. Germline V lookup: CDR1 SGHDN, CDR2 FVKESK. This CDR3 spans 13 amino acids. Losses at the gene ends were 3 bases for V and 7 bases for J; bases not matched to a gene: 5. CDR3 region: CASSQQTGSGYTF. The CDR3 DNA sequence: TGTGCCAGCAGCCAGCAGACAGGGAGTGGCTACACCTTC.